This T cell receptor (beta chain) was recovered during a study of shared clonotypes between healthy human individuals. Study-wide context: There were three CD4 naive, three CD4 memory, two CD8 naive and one CD8 memory plates per donor.

TCRdb's copy holds only in-frame clones and misses some; the assay was immunoSEQ multiplex PCR. The sample yields about 870,000 clones, 92% seen once. Only CD45RO-negative cells positively selected for CCR7 counted as naive CD8 cells, so terminally differentiated effector memory CD45RA+ cells were excluded. Healthy HIV-negative adults with no recent acute infections or vaccinations were recruited as donors. Only Caucasian adults living in Nashville, Tennessee made up the donor group. The germline V gene encodes CDR1 SGHNT and CDR2 YYREEE (reference sequence). The V and J ends lost 0 bases and 2 bases respectively, with 11 bases between them. The CDR3 length is 15 residues.

The chain has TRBV5-4 and TRBJ1-1; a possible D gene is TRBD1 (5 bases). The TCR comes from a man in his thirties or forties in good health. The sample comprised naive CD8+ T cells sorted from blood. The CDR3 sequence: CASSLVGGRNTEAFF. CDR3 DNA sequence: TGTGCCAGCAGCTTGGTTGGGGGACGAAACACTGAAGCTTTCTTT.